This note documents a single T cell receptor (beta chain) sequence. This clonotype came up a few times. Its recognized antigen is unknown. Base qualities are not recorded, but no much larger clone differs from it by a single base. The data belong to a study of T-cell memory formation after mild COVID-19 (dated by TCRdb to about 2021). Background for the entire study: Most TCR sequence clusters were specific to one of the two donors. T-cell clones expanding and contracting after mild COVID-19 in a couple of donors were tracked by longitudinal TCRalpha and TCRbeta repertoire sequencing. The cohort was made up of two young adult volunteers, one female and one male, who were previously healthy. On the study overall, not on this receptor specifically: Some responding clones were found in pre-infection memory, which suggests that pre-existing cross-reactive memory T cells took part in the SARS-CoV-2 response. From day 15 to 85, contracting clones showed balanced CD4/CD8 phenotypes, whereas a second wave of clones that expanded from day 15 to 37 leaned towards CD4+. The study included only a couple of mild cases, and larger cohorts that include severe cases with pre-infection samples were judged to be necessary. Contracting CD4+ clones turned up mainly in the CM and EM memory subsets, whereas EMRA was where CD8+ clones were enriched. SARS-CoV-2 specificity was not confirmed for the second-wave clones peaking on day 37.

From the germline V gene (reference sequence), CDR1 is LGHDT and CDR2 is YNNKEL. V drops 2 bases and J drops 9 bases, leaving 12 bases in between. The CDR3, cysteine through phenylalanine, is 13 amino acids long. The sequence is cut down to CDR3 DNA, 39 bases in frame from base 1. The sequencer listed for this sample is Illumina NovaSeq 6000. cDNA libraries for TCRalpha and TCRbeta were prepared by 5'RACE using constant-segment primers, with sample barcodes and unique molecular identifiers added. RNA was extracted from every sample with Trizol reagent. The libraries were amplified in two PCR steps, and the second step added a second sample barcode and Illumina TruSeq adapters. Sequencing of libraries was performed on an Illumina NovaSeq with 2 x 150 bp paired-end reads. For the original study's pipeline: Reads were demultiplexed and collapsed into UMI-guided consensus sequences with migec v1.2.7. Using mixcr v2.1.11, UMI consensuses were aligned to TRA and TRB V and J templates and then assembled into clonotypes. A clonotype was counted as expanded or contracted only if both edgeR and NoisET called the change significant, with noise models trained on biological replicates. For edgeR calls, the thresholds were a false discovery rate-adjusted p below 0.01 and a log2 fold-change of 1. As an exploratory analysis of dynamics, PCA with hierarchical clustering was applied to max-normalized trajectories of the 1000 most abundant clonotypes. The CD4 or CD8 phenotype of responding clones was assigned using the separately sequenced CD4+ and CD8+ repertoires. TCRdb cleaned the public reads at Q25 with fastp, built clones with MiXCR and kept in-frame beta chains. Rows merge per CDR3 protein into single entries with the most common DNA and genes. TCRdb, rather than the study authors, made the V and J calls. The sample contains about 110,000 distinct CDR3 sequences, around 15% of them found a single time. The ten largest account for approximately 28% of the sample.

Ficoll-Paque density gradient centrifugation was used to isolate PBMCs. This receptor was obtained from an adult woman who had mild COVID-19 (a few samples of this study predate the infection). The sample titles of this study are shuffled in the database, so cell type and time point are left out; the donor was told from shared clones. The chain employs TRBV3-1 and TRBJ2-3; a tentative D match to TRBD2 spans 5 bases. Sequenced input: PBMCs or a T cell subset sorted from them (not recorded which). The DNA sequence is TGTGCCAGCAGCCAAATACGGTCGGGGACGCAGTATTTT. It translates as CASSQIRSGTQYF.